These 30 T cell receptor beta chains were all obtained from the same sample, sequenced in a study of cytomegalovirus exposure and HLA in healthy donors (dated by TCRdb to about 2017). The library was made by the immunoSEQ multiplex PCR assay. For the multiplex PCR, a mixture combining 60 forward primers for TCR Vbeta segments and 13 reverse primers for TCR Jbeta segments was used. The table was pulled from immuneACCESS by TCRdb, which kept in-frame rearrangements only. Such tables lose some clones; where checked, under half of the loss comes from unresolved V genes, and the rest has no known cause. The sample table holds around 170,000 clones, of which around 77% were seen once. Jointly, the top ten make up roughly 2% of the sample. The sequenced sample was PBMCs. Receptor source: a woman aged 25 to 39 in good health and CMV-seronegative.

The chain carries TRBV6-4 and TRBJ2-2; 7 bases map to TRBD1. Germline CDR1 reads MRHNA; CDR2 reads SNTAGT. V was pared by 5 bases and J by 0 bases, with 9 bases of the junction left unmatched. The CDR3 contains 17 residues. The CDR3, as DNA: TGTGCCAGCAGTCCCAAAGAGGGGGCCTCGAACACCGGGGAGCTGTTTTTT. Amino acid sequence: CASSPKEGASNTGELFF.

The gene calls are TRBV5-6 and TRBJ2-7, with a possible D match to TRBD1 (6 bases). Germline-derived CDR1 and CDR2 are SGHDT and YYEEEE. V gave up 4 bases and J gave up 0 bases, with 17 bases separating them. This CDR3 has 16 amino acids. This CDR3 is CASSPSGVGGSYEQYF. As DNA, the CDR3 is TGTGCCAGCAGCCCGTCAGGCGTAGGGGGCTCCTACGAGCAGTACTTC.

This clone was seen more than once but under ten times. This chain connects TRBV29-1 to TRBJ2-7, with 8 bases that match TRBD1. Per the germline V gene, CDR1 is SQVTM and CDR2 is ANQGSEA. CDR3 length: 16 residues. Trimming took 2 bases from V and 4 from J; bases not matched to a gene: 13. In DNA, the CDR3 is TGCAGCGTTGAAACAGGGGGAGGAAGGGATCATTACGAGCAGTACTTC. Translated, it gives CSVETGGGRDHYEQYF.

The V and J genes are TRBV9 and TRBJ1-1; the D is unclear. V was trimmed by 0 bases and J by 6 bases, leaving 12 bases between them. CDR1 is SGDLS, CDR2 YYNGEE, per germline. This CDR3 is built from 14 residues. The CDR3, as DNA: TGTGCCAGCAGCGTAGCCCTCTCGGAGGCTGAAGCTTTCTTT. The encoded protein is CASSVALSEAEAFF.

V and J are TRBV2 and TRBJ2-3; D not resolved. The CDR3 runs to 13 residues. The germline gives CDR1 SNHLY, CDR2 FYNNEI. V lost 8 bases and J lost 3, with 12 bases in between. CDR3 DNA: TGTGCCAGCCGGGTATCTTGGACAGATACGCAGTATTTT. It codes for CASRVSWTDTQYF.

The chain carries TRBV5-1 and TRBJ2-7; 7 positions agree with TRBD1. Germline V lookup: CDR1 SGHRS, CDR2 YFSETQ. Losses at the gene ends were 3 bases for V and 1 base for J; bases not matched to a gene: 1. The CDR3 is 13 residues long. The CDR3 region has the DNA TGCGCCAGCAGCTGGGACAGATCCTACGAGCAGTACTTC. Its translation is CASSWDRSYEQYF.

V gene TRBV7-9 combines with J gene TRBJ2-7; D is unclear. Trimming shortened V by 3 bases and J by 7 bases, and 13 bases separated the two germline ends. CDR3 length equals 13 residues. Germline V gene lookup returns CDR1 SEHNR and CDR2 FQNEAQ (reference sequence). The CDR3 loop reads CASSFTSLTEQYF. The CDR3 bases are TGTGCCAGCAGCTTTACTTCGCTTACGGAGCAGTACTTC.

The CDR3 sequence: CASSRDWNTGELFF. CDR3 bases: TGTGCCAGCAGCCGTGACTGGAACACCGGGGAGCTGTTTTTT. This rearrangement joins TRBV27 to TRBJ2-2; the D is unclear. The CDR3 spans 14 residues. Germline CDR1 and CDR2: MNHEY and SMNVEV (reference sequence). V was cut by 6 bases and J by 1 base, with 9 bases left in between.

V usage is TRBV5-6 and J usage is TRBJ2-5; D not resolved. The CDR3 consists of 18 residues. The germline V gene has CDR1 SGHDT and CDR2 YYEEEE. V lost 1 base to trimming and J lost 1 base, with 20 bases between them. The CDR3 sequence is CASSLLDSWRSIQETQYF. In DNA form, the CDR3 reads TGTGCCAGCAGCTTGTTAGACTCGTGGCGGTCAATCCAAGAGACCCAGTACTTC.

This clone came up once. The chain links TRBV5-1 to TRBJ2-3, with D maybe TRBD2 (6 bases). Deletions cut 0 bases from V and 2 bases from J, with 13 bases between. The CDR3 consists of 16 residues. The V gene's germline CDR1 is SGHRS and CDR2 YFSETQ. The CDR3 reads CASSLGRGTHTDTQYF. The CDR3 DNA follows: TGCGCCAGCAGCTTGGGTCGGGGGACTCACACAGATACGCAGTATTTT.

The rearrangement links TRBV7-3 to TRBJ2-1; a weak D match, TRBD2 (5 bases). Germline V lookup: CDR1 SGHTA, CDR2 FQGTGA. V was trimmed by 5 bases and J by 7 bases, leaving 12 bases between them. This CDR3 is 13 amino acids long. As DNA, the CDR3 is TGTGCCAGCAGCCCCTTGGGGAGTAATGAGCAGTTCTTC. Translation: CASSPLGSNEQFF.

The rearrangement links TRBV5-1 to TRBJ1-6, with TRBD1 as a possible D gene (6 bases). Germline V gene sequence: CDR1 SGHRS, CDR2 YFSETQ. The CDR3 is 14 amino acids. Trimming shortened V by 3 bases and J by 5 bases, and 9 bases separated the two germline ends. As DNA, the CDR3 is TGCGCCAGCAGCTCGGGACAAAATAATTCACCCCTCCACTTT. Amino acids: CASSSGQNNSPLHF.

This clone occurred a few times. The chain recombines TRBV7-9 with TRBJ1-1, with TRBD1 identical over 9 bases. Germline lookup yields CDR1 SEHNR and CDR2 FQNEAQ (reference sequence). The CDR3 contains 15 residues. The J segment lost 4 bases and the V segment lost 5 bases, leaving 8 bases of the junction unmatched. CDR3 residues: CASSDNRGPGTEAFF. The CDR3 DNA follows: TGTGCCAGCAGCGACAACAGGGGGCCTGGCACTGAAGCTTTCTTT.

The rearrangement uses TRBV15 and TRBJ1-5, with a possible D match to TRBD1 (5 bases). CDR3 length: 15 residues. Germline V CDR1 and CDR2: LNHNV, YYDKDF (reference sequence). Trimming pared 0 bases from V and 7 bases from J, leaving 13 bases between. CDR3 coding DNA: TGTGCCACCAGCAGAGAGGGAGGGGTGGAGCAGCCCCAGCATTTT. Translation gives CATSREGGVEQPQHF.

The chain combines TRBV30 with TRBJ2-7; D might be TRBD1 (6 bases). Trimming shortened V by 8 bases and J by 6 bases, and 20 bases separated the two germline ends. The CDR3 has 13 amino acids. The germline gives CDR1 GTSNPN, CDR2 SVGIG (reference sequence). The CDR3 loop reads CAGAGTMRGEQYF. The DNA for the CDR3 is TGTGCCGGAGCCGGGACAATGAGGGGCGAGCAGTACTTC.

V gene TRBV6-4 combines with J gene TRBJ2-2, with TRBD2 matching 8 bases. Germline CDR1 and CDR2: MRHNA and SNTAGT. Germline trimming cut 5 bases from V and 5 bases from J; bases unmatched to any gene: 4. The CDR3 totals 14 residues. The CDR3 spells CASSPGLVTGELFF. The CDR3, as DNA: TGTGCCAGCAGTCCGGGACTAGTTACCGGGGAGCTGTTTTTT.

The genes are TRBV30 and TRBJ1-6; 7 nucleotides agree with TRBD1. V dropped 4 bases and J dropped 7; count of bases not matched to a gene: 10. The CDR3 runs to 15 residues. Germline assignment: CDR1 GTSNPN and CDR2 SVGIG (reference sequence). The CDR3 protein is CAWKGALTANSPLHF. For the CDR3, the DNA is TGTGCCTGGAAGGGGGCTCTGACGGCAAATTCACCCCTCCACTTT.

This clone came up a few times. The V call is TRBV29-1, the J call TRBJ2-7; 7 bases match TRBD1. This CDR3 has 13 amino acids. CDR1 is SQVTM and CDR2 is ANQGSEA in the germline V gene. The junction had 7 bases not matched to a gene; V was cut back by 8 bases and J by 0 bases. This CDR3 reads CSYSQGVSYEQYF. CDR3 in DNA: TGCAGCTACAGTCAGGGGGTCTCCTACGAGCAGTACTTC.

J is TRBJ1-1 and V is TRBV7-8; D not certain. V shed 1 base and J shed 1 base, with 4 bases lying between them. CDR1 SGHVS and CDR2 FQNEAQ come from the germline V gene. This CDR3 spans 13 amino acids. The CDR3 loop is CASSLGQNTEAFF. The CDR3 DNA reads TGTGCCAGCAGCTTAGGACAGAACACTGAAGCTTTCTTT.

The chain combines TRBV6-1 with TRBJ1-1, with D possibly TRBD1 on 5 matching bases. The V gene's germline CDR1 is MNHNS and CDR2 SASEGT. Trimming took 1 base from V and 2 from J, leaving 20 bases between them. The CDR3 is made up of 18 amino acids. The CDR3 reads CASSEEFWGTGSNTEAFF. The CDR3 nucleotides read TGTGCCAGCAGTGAAGAATTTTGGGGTACAGGTTCAAACACTGAAGCTTTCTTT.

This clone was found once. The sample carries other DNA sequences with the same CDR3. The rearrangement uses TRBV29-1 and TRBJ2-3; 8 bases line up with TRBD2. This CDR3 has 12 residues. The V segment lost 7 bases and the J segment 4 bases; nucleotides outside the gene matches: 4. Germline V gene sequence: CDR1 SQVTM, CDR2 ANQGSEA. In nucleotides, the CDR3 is TGCAGCGCTGGACTAGCTGCAGATACGCAGTATTTT. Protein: CSAGLAADTQYF.

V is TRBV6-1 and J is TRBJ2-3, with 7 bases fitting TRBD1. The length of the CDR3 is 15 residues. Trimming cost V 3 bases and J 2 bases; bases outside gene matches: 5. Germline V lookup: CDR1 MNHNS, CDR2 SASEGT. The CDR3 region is CASSDRDRNTDTQYF. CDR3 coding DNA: TGTGCCAGCAGTGACCGGGACAGAAACACAGATACGCAGTATTTT.

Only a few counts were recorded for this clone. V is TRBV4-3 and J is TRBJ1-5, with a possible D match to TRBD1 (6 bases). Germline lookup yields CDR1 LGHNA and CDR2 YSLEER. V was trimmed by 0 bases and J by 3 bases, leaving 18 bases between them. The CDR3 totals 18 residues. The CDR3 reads CASSQDWPGEGVNQPQHF. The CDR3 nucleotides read TGCGCCAGCAGCCAAGATTGGCCAGGGGAAGGGGTCAATCAGCCCCAGCATTTT.

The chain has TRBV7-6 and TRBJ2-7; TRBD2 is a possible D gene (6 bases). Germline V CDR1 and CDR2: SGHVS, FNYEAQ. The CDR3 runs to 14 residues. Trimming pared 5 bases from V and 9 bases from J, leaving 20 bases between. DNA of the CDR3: TGTGCCAGCAGCGCAGGAGCCCAGGACTATGGGCAGTACTTC. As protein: CASSAGAQDYGQYF.

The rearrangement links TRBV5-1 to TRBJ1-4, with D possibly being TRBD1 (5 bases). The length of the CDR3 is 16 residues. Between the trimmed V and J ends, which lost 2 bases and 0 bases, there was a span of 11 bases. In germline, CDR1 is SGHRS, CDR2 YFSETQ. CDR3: CASSFSGPPTNEKLFF. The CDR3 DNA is TGCGCCAGCAGCTTCTCAGGGCCCCCAACTAATGAAAAACTGTTTTTT. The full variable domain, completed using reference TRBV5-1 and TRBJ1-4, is KAGVTQTPRYLIKTRGQQVTLSCSPISGHRSVSWYQQTPGQGLQFLFEYFSETQRNKGNFPGRFSGRQFSNSRSEMNVSTLELGDSALYLCASSFSGPPTNEKLFFGSGTQLSVL.

CDR3 protein: CASSLEGVPSETQYF. The CDR3 DNA reads as TGCGCCAGCAGCTTGGAGGGGGTCCCTTCAGAGACCCAGTACTTC. The genes are TRBV5-1 and TRBJ2-5, with D perhaps matching TRBD1 (6 bases). CDR3 length equals 15 residues. The germline gives CDR1 SGHRS, CDR2 YFSETQ. V gave up 0 bases and J gave up 4 bases, with 13 bases separating them.

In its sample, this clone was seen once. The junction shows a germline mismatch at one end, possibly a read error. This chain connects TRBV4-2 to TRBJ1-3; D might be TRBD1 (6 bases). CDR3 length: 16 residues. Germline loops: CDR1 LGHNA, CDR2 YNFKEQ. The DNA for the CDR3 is TGTGCCAGCAGTTACACTACAGGGAACTCTGGAGACACCATATATTTT. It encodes CASSYTTGNSGDTIYF.

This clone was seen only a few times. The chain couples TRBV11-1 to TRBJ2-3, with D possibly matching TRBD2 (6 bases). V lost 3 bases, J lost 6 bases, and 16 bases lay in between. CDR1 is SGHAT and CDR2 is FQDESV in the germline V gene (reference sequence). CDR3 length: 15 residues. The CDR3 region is CASSFWAGSSDTQYF. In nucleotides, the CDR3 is TGTGCCAGCAGCTTCTGGGCGGGGAGTTCGGATACGCAGTATTTT.

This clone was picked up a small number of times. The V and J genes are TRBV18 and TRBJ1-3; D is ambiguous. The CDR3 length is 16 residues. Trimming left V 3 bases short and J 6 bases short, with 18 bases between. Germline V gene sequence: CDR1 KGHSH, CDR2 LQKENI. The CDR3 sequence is CASSPTAPGRENTIYF. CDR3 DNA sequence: TGTGCCAGCTCACCCACAGCGCCCGGGAGGGAAAACACCATATATTTT. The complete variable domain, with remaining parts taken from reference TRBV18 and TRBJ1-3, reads NAGVMQNPRHLVRRRGQEARLRCSPMKGHSHVYWYRQLPEEGLKFMVYLQKENIIDESGMPKERFSAEFPKEGPSILRIQQVVRGDSAAYFCASSPTAPGRENTIYFGEGSWLTVV.

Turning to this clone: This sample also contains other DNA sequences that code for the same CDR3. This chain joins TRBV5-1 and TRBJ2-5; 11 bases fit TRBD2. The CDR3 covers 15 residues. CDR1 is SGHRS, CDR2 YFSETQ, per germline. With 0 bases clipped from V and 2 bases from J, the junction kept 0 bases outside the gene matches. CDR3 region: CASSLVAGGQETQYF. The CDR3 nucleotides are TGCGCCAGCAGCTTGGTAGCGGGGGGGCAAGAGACCCAGTACTTC.